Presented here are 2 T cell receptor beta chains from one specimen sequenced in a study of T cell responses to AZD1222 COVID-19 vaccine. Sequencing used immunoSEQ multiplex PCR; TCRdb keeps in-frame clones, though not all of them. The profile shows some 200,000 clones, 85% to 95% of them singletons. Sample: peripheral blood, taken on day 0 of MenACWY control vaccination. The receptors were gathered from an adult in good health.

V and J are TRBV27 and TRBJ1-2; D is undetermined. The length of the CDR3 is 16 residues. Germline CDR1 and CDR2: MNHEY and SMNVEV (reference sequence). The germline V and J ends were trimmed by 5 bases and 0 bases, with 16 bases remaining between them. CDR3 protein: CASSPYSVGANYGYTF. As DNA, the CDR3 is TGTGCCAGCAGTCCATATTCGGTTGGAGCTAACTATGGCTACACCTTC.

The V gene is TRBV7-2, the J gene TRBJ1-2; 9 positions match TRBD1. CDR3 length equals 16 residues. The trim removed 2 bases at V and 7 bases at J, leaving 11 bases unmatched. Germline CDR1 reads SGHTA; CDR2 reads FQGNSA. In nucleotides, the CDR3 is TGTGCCAGCAGCTTAAACCCCGGACAGGGGCAACGTGGCTACACCTTC. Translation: CASSLNPGQGQRGYTF. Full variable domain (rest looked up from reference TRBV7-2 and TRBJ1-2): GAGVSQSPSNKVTEKGKDVELRCDPISGHTALYWYRQSLGQGLEFLIYFQGNSAPDKSGLPSDRFSAERTGGSVSTLTIQRTQQEDSAVYLCASSLNPGQGQRGYTFGSGTRLTVV.